The 10 T cell receptor beta chains reported below all come from one sample, sequenced in a study of esophageal squamous cell carcinoma under preoperative chemotherapy. In TCRdb, the PCR reads were re-called with MiXCR into one record per CDR3 protein. The table includes around 19,000 distinct CDR3 sequences, 46% detected once. As for time point: after preoperative PTX-NDP chemotherapy. This material was collected from a patient given preoperative chemotherapy. The receptors shown here come from a human donor with esophageal squamous cell carcinoma. The donor label of this sample is uncertain.

This clonotype turned up a few times. The chain is built from TRBV10-3 and TRBJ2-1, with TRBD1 matching 7 bases. The germline CDR1 and CDR2 sequences are ENHRY and SYGVKD. With V trimmed by 8 bases and J by 2 bases, 12 bases remained unmatched. The CDR3 is 16 amino acids. The CDR3 reads CAIAGLTGVAYNEQFF. Written as DNA, the CDR3 is TGTGCCATCGCCGGACTCACAGGGGTGGCCTACAATGAGCAGTTCTTC.

The gene calls are TRBV11-3 and TRBJ2-3, with 10 nucleotides matching TRBD2. The junction had 11 bases not matched to a gene; V was cut back by 2 bases and J by 6 bases. This CDR3 is built from 17 residues. The germline CDR1 and CDR2 sequences are SGHNT and YENEEA. The CDR3 DNA follows: TGTGCCAGCAGCTTATACGGCCTAGCGGGAGCGGGGGATACGCAGTATTTT. Amino acids: CASSLYGLAGAGDTQYF.

This clonotype was recorded many times. The rearrangement uses TRBV6-5 and TRBJ1-5; D call uncertain. The CDR3 length is 13 residues. CDR1 and CDR2 (germline): MNHEY, SVGAGI. Trimming removed 0 bases from V and 6 bases from J, with 6 bases in between. CDR3 DNA sequence: TGTGCCAGCAGTTACTCAGGGCTTCAGCCCCAGCATTTT. Translating gives CASSYSGLQPQHF.

Note on this clonotype: One junction end disagrees with the germline gene, perhaps due to a read error. The J gene is TRBJ2-5, the V gene TRBV7-8; 8 bases are a match to TRBD2. This CDR3 spans 14 amino acids. Per the germline V gene, CDR1 is SGHVS and CDR2 is FQNEAQ. DNA for the CDR3: TGTGCGAGCAGCGGGGGCAGTGGCGAAGATACGCAGTACTTC. Protein product: CASSGGSGEDTQYF.

This clonotype was observed a handful of times. V usage is TRBV11-3 and J usage is TRBJ2-5; D gene ambiguous. The DNA end lines up better with TRBJ2-7; the J call may be wrong. CDR1 is SGHNT, CDR2 YENEEA, per germline. The CDR3 contains 14 residues. The CDR3 bases are TGTGCCAGCAGCTTAGATAGGGATGGCGGCGAGCAGTACTTC. Residues: CASSLDRDGGEQYF.

This clonotype was observed a handful of times. V gene TRBV12-3 or TRBV12-4 combines with J gene TRBJ2-5; 11 nucleotides line up with TRBD2. V was clipped by 6 bases and J by 5 bases; unmatched bases: 5. The CDR3 covers 14 residues. The CDR3 nucleotides read TGTGCCAGCAGACTCCTAGCGGGAGGCGAGACCCAGTACTTC. Translation: CASRLLAGGETQYF.

This clonotype showed up just a few times. This chain links TRBV15 with TRBJ2-6; TRBD2 matches at 8 bases. V trimming: 0 bases; J trimming: 2 bases; junction bases outside the gene matches: 0. This CDR3 contains 16 residues. Germline V gene data show CDR1 as LNHNV and CDR2 as YYDKDF (reference sequence). The CDR3 sequence: CATSRDGGAGANVLTF. For the CDR3, the DNA is TGTGCCACCAGCAGAGACGGGGGGGCTGGGGCCAACGTCCTGACTTTC.

This clonotype was counted only a few times. This sequence may be a read error, since a much larger clone differs from it by one base. The chain combines TRBV11-2 with TRBJ2-1; 8 nucleotides match TRBD2. V lost 5 bases and J lost 10; bases outside the gene matches: 13. The CDR3 contains 15 residues. CDR1 and CDR2 from the germline V gene are SGHAT and FQNNGV. The CDR3 loop reads CASSPGGGGTYEQFF. CDR3 DNA: TGTGCCAGCAGCCCGGGGGGGGGGGGAACCTACGAGCAGTTCTTC.

The chain is built from TRBV7-9 and TRBJ1-2; D not resolved. Deletions cut 0 bases from V and 4 bases from J, with 9 bases between. Germline V CDR1 and CDR2: SEHNR, FQNEAQ (reference sequence). The length of the CDR3 is 14 residues. CDR3 sequence reads: CASSLAGQLYGYTF. CDR3 nucleotide sequence: TGTGCCAGCAGCTTAGCTGGGCAGCTCTATGGCTACACCTTC.

This sequence joins TRBV10-3 and TRBJ1-1; D remains ambiguous. The CDR3 consists of 14 residues. Germline assignment: CDR1 ENHRY and CDR2 SYGVKD. The V end lost 9 bases, the J end lost 2 bases, and 16 bases lay between the germline ends. The chain's CDR3 is CAISVGWVNTEAFF. CDR3 nucleotides: TGTGCCATTTCAGTGGGGTGGGTCAACACTGAAGCTTTCTTT.